The present TCR beta chain was sequenced within a study of cytomegalovirus exposure and HLA in healthy donors. Whole-study findings and limits: Several of the most significant clusters appeared linked to common viral pathogens, based on a later analysis. In a later analysis, TCR beta V- and J-gene trimming was associated with a missense DCLRE1C variant. In an earlier analysis, most TCR beta V segments were productive about 87% or about 30% of the time.

The CDR3 is 15 amino acids. In germline, CDR1 is SGHDT, CDR2 YYEEEE. V shed 0 bases and J shed 2 bases, with 12 bases lying between them. The PCR ran on 60 Vbeta and 13 Jbeta primers. TCRdb's table, derived via immunoSEQ multiplex PCR, lists solely in-frame clones and lacks some. The sample includes approximately 160,000 clones, 77% of them seen just once. As for this clone: Its antigen remains unknown. Other DNA sequences of this sample code for an identical CDR3.

The gene calls are TRBV5-6 and TRBJ2-7; TRBD1 is a possible D gene (5 bases). The specimen was PBMCs. This TCR derives from a woman in her twenties or thirties in good health and CMV-seropositive. The CDR3 sequence is CASSLEVGQAYEQYF. The DNA for the CDR3 is TGTGCCAGCAGCTTGGAAGTGGGGCAGGCCTACGAGCAGTACTTC.